One sample yielded the 3 T cell receptor beta chains listed below, sequenced in a study of T cell responses to AZD1222 COVID-19 vaccine. Produced via immunoSEQ multiplex PCR; TCRdb's table is partial and in-frame only. The table shows about 97,000 clones, with roughly 88% occurring only once. This specimen was peripheral blood, taken on day 0 of AZD1222 vaccination. These receptors were collected from an adult in good health.

The rearrangement uses TRBV27 and TRBJ2-1, with TRBD1 matching 7 bases. The CDR3 loop spans 14 amino acids. From germline, CDR1 is MNHEY and CDR2 SMNVEV (reference sequence). V lost 3 bases to trimming and J lost 15 bases; unmatched junction nucleotides: 14. The CDR3 region is CASSLRSTGEPGFF. For the CDR3, the DNA is TGTGCCAGCAGTTTGCGGTCAACAGGGGAGCCGGGGTTCTTC.

J is TRBJ2-5 and V is TRBV11-3, with TRBD2 identical over 10 bases. The length of the CDR3 is 16 residues. The germline CDR1 and CDR2 sequences are SGHNT and YENEEA. Germline trimming cut 2 bases from V and 2 bases from J; bases unmatched to any gene: 5. The CDR3 loop reads CASSLRVAGGQETQYF. Written as DNA, the CDR3 is TGTGCCAGCAGCTTACGTGTAGCGGGGGGACAAGAGACCCAGTACTTC.

The rearrangement uses TRBV30 and TRBJ1-3; D is unclear. The CDR3 spans 16 residues. Trimming stripped 3 bases from V and 0 bases from J, with 15 bases between. Germline V lookup: CDR1 GTSNPN, CDR2 SVGIG (reference sequence). The CDR3 DNA follows: TGTGCCTGGAGCGAAATTTCAGGACGCTCTGGAAACACCATATATTTT. As protein: CAWSEISGRSGNTIYF.